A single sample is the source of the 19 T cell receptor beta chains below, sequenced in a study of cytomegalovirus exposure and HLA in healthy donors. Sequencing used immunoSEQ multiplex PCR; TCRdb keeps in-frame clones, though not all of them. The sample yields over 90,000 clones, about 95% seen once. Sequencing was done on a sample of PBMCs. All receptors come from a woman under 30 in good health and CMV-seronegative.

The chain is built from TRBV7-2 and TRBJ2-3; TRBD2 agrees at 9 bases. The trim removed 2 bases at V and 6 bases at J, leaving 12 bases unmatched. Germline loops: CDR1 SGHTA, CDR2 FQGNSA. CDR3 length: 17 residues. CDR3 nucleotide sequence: TGTGCCAGCAGCTTATCGTGGCAGCGGGGGGTTTCCGATACGCAGTATTTT. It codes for CASSLSWQRGVSDTQYF.

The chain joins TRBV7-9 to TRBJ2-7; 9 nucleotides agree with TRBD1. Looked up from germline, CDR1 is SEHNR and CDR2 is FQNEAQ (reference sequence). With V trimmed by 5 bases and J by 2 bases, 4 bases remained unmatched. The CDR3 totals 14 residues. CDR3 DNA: TGTGCCAGCAGCCAGGGACAGGGTGCCTACGAGCAGTACTTC. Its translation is CASSQGQGAYEQYF.

The CDR3 region has the DNA TGTGCCAGCAGCTCAGACAAGGTTAATGAAAAACTGTTTTTT. This gives the protein CASSSDKVNEKLFF. V and J are TRBV6-6 and TRBJ1-4, with D hard to call. The ends were cut back, 6 bases at V and 4 bases at J, with 12 bases in the middle. CDR3 length equals 14 residues. CDR1 and CDR2 (germline): MNHNY, SVGAGI (reference sequence).

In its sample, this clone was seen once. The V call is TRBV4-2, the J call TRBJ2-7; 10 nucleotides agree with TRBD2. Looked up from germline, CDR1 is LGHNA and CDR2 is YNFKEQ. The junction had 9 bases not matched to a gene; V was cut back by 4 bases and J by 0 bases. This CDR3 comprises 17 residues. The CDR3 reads CASSLNRLAGDSYEQYF. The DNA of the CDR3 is TGTGCCAGCAGCCTGAACCGACTAGCGGGCGACTCCTACGAGCAGTACTTC.

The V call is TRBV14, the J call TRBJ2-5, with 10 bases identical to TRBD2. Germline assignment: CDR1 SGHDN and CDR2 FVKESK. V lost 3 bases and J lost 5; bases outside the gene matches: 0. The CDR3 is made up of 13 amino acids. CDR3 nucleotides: TGTGCCAGCAGCCAGGGACTAGCGGAGACCCAGTACTTC. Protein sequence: CASSQGLAETQYF.

The CDR3 reads CASSPSTGGPNEKLFF. In DNA, the CDR3 is TGTGCCAGCAGTCCAAGTACAGGGGGGCCTAATGAAAAACTGTTTTTT. The chain couples TRBV2 to TRBJ1-4; TRBD1 matches 8 bases. Trimming took 5 bases from V and 3 from J; bases not matched to a gene: 8. The germline CDR1 and CDR2 sequences are SNHLY and FYNNEI. The CDR3 length is 16 residues.

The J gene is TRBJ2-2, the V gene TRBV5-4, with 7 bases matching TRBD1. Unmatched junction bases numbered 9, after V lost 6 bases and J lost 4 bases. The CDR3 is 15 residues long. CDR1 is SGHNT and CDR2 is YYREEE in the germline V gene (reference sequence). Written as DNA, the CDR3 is TGTGCCAGCACCCCAGGGACAGAAACCACCGGGGAGCTGTTTTTT. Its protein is CASTPGTETTGELFF.

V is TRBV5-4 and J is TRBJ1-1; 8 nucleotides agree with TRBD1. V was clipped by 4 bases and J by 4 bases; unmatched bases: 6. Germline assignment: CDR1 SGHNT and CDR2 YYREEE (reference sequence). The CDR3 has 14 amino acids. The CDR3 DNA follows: TGTGCCAGCAGCCGAACAGGGGGAGGCACTGAAGCTTTCTTT. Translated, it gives CASSRTGGGTEAFF.

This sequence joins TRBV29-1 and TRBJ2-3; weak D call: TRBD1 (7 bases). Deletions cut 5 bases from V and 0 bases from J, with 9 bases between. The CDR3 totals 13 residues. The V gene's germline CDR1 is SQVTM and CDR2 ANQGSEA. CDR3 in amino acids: CSVQGGSTDTQYF. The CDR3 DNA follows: TGCAGCGTTCAGGGGGGTAGCACAGATACGCAGTATTTT.

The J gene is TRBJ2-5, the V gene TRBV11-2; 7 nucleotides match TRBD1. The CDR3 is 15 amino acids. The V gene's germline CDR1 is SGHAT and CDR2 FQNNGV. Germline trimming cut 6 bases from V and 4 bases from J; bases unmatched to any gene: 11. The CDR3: CASSRRQGPTETQYF. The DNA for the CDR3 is TGTGCCAGCAGTCGGCGACAGGGTCCCACAGAGACCCAGTACTTC.

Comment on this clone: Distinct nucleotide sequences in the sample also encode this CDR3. The chain's CDR3 is CASSPGTGGSYEQYF. The CDR3, as DNA: TGTGCCAGCTCACCAGGGACAGGGGGCTCCTACGAGCAGTACTTC. The chain recombines TRBV18 with TRBJ2-7, with 11 nucleotides matching TRBD1. The CDR3 has 15 residues. Germline V lookup: CDR1 KGHSH, CDR2 LQKENI. V gave up 2 bases and J gave up 0 bases; unmatched junction bases: 0.

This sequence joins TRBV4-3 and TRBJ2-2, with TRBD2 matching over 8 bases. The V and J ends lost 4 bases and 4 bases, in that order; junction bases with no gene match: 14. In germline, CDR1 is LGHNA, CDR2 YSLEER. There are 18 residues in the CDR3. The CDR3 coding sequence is TGCGCCAGCAGCCCCCGGGGGGGGGCGCGGGATATCACCGGGGAGCTGTTTTTT. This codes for CASSPRGGARDITGELFF.

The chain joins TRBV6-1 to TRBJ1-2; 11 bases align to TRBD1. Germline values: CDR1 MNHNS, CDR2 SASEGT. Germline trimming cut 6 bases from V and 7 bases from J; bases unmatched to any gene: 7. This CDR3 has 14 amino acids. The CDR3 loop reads CASSGTGGDSGYTF. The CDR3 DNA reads TGTGCCAGCAGCGGGACAGGGGGGGATAGTGGCTACACCTTC.

As DNA, the CDR3 is TGCGCCAGCAGCCCAATAGGGGGGGGGTACTACGAGCAGTACTTC. Translated, it gives CASSPIGGGYYEQYF. The rearrangement joins TRBV5-1 to TRBJ2-7, with D perhaps TRBD2 (7 bases). CDR1 SGHRS and CDR2 YFSETQ come from the germline V gene. The CDR3 length is 15 residues. The germline V and J ends were trimmed by 4 bases and 3 bases, with 17 bases remaining between them. Together with reference TRBV5-1 and TRBJ2-7, the CDR3 gives the full variable domain: KAGVTQTPRYLIKTRGQQVTLSCSPISGHRSVSWYQQTPGQGLQFLFEYFSETQRNKGNFPGRFSGRQFSNSRSEMNVSTLELGDSALYLCASSPIGGGYYEQYFGPGTRLTVT.

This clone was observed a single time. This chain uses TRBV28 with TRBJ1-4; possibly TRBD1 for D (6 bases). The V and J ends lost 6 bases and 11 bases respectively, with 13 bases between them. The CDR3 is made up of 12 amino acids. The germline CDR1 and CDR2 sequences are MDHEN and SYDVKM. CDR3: CASSRIQGKLFF. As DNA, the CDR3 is TGTGCCAGCAGCCGAATTCAGGGGAAACTGTTTTTT.

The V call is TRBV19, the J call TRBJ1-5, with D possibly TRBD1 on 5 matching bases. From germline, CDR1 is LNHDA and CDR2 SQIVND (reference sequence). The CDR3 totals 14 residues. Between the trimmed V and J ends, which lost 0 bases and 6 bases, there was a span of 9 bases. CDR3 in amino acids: CASSIEGVSQPQHF. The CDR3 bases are TGTGCCAGTAGTATAGAAGGGGTAAGTCAGCCCCAGCATTTT.

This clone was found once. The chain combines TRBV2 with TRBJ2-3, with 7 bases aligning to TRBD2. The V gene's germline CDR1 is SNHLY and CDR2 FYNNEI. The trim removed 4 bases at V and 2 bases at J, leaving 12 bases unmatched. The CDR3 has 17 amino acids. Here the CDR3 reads CASSVRVSGINTDTQYF. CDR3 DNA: TGTGCCAGCAGTGTCCGTGTGAGCGGGATCAACACAGATACGCAGTATTTT.

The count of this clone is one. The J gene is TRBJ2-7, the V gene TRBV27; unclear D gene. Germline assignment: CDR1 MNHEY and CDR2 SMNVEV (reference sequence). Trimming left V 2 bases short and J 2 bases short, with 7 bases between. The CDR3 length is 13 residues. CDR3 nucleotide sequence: TGTGCCAGCAGTTTACGATCAGCCTACGAGCAGTACTTC. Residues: CASSLRSAYEQYF.

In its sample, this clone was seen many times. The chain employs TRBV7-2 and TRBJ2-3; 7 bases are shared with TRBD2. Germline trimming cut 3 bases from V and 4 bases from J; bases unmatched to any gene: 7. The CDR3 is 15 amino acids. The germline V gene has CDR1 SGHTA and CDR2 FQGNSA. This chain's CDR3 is CASSFSGIIPDTQYF. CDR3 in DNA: TGTGCCAGCAGCTTCAGCGGGATTATCCCAGATACGCAGTATTTT.